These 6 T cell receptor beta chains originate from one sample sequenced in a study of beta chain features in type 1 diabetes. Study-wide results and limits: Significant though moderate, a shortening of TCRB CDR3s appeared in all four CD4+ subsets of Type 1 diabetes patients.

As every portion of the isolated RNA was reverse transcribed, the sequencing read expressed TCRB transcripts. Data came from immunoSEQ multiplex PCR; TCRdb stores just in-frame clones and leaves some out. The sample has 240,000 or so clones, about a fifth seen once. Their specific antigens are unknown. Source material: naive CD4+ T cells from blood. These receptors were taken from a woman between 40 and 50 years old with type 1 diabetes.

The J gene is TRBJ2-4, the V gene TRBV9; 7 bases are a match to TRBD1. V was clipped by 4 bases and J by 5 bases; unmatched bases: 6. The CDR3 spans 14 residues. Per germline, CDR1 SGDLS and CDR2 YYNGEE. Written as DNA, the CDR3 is TGTGCCAGCAGCCCCCGACAGGGAGAAAACATTCAGTACTTC. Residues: CASSPRQGENIQYF.

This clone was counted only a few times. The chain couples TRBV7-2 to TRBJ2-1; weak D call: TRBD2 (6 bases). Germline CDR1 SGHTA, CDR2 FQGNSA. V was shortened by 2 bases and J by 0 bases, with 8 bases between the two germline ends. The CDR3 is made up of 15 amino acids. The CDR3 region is CASSLSGSSYNEQFF. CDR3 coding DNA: TGTGCCAGCAGCTTATCCGGGAGCTCCTACAATGAGCAGTTCTTC. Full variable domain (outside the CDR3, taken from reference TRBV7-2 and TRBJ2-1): GAGVSQSPSNKVTEKGKDVELRCDPISGHTALYWYRQSLGQGLEFLIYFQGNSAPDKSGLPSDRFSAERTGGSVSTLTIQRTQQEDSAVYLCASSLSGSSYNEQFFGPGTRLTVL.

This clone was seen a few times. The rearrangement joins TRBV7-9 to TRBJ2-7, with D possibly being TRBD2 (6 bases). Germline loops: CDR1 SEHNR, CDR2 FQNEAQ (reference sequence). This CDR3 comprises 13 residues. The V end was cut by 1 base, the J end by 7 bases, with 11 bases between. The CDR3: CASSLGGMLEQYF. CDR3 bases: TGTGCCAGCAGCTTAGGCGGGATGCTGGAGCAGTACTTC.

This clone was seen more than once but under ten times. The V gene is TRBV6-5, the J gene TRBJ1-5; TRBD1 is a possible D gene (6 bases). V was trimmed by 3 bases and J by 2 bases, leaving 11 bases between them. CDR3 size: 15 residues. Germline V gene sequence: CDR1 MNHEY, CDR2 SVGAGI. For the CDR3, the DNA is TGTGCCAGCAGTTATCGTTCAGGGGGCAATCAGCCCCAGCATTTT. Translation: CASSYRSGGNQPQHF.

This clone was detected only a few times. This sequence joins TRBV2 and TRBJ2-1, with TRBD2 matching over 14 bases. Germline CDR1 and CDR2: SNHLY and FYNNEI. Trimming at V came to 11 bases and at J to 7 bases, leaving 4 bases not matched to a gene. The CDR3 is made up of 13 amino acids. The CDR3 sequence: CADRLAGGNEQFF. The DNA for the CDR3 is TGTGCCGATCGACTAGCGGGAGGGAATGAGCAGTTCTTC. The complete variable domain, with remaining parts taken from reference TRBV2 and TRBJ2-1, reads EPEVTQTPSHQVTQMGQEVILRCVPISNHLYFYWYRQILGQKVEFLVSFYNNEISEKSEIFDDQFSVERPDGSNFTLKIRSTKLEDSAMYFCADRLAGGNEQFFGPGTRLTVL.

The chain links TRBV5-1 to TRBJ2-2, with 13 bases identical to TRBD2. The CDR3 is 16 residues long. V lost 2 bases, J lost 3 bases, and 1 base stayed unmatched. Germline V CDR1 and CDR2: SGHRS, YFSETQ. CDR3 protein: CASSFGLAGDTGELFF. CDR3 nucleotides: TGCGCCAGCAGCTTCGGACTAGCGGGGGACACCGGGGAGCTGTTTTTT. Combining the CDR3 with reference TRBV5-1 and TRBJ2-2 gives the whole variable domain KAGVTQTPRYLIKTRGQQVTLSCSPISGHRSVSWYQQTPGQGLQFLFEYFSETQRNKGNFPGRFSGRQFSNSRSEMNVSTLELGDSALYLCASSFGLAGDTGELFFGEGSRLTVL.